This record concerns one T cell receptor beta chain sequence. Some clones are missing from TCRdb's copy, which holds only in-frame ones; the method was immunoSEQ multiplex PCR. The data show 60,000 or so clones, about 81% seen once. The entry originates in a study of blood T cell repertoires in COVID-19. Study information: Some COVID-19 samples were acute and others convalescent; all came from the United States, Italy and Spain.

Germline V gene lookup returns CDR1 LGHNA and CDR2 YNFKEQ. The length of the CDR3 is 12 residues. Trimming removed 3 bases from V and 7 bases from J, with 9 bases in between. This TCR derives from a human donor in a cohort sampled during active COVID-19. Sequenced sample: peripheral blood. The chain employs TRBV4-2 and TRBJ2-5, with D possibly matching TRBD2 (5 bases). This CDR3 reads CASSQGSATQYF. CDR3 DNA sequence: TGTGCCAGCAGCCAGGGTAGCGCGACCCAGTACTTC.